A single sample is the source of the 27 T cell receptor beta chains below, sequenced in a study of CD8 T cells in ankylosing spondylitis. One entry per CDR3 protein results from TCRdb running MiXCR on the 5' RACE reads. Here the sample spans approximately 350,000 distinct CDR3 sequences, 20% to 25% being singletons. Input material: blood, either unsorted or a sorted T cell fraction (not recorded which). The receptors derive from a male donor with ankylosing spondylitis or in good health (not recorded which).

Here the CDR3 reads CASSPDRPRSYNEQFF. The CDR3 region has the DNA TGTGCCAGCAGCCCGGACAGGCCTCGCTCCTACAATGAGCAGTTCTTC. V and J are TRBV28 and TRBJ2-1; 7 bases are shared with TRBD1. This CDR3 is 16 amino acids long. Trimming cost V 6 bases and J 0 bases; bases outside gene matches: 8. Germline loops: CDR1 MDHEN, CDR2 SYDVKM.

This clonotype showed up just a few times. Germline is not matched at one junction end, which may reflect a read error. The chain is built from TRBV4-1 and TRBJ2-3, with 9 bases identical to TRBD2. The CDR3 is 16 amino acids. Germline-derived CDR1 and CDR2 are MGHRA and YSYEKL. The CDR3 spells CASSQVDSGGTDTQYF. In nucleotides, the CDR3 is TGCGCCAGCAGTCAAGTTGATAGCGGGGGAACAGATACGCAGTATTTT.

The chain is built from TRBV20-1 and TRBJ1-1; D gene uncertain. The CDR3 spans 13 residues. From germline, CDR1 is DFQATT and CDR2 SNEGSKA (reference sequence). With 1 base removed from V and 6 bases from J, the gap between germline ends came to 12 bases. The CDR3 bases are TGCAGTGCTAGAGTGGAAAGTGGCGCTGAAGCTTTCTTT. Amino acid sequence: CSARVESGAEAFF.

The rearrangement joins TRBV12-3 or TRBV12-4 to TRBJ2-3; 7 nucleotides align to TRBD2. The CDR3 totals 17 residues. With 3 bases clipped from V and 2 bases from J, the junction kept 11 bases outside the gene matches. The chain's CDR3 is CASSFDLRGFNTDTQYF. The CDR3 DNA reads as TGTGCCAGCAGTTTCGATCTGCGGGGGTTCAACACAGATACGCAGTATTTT.

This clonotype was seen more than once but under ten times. CDR3 protein: CASSLASSSYNEQFF. CDR3 in DNA: TGTGCCAGCAGTTTAGCCAGCAGCTCCTACAATGAGCAGTTCTTC. The chain uses TRBV27 and TRBJ2-1, with D unresolved. Germline CDR1 MNHEY, CDR2 SMNVEV (reference sequence). This CDR3 has 15 residues. The germline V and J ends were trimmed by 2 bases and 0 bases, with 8 bases remaining between them.

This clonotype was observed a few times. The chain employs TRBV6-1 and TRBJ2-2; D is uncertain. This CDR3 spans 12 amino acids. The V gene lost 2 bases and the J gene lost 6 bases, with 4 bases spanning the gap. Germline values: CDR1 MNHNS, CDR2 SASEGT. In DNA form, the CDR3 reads TGTGCCAGCAGTGAATTCCCCGGGGAGCTGTTTTTT. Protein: CASSEFPGELFF.

The CDR3 sequence: CASSRAPQTDTQYF. As DNA, the CDR3 is TGTGCCAGCAGTCGAGCCCCGCAGACAGATACGCAGTATTTT. V usage is TRBV12-3 or TRBV12-4 and J usage is TRBJ2-3; D gene unclear. This CDR3 region has 14 residues. Trimming took off 5 bases at V and 3 bases at J, with 12 bases between the two ends.

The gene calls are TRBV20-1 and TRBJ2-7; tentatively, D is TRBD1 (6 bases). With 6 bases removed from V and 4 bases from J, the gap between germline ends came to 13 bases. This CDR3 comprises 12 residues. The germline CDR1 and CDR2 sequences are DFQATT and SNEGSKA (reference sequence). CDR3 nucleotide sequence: TGCAGTGCGATGGACAGCTTTTACGAGCAGTACTTC. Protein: CSAMDSFYEQYF.

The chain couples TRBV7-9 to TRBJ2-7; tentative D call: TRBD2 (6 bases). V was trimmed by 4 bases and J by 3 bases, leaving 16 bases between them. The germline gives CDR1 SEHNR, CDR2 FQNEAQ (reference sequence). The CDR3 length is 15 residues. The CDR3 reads CASSSGAGLIYEQYF. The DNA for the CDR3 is TGTGCCAGCAGCTCGGGAGCCGGGTTGATCTACGAGCAGTACTTC.

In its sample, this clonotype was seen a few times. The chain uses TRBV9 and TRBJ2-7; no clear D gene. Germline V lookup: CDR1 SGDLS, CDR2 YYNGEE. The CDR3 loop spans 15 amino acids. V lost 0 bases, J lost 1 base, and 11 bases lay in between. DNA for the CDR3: TGTGCCAGCAGCGTAGTAGATTCCGGGTCCTACGAGCAGTACTTC. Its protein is CASSVVDSGSYEQYF.

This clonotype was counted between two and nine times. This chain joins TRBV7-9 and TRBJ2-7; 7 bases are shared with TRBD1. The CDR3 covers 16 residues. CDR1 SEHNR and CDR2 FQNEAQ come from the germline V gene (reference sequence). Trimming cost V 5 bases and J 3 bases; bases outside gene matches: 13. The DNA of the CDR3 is TGTGCCAGCAGCGGACGACGGTCGGGACAGTACTACGAGCAGTACTTC. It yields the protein CASSGRRSGQYYEQYF. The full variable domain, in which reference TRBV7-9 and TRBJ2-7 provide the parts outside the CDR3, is DTGVSQNPRHKITKRGQNVTFRCDPISEHNRLYWYRQTLGQGPEFLTYFQNEAQLEKSRLLSDRFSAERPKGSFSTLEIQRTEQGDSAMYLCASSGRRSGQYYEQYFGPGTRLTVT.

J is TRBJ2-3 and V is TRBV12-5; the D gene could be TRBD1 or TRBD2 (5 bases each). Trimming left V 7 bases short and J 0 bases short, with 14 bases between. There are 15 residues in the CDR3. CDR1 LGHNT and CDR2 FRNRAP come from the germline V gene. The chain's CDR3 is CASAPGGRSTDTQYF. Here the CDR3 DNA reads TGTGCTAGTGCCCCTGGGGGTAGGAGCACAGATACGCAGTATTTT.

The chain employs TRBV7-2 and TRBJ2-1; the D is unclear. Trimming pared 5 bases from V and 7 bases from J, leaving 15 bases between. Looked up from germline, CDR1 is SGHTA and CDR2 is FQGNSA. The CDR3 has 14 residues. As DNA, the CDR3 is TGTGCCAGCAGCCCTCTCCGCGAGGAGAATGAGCAGTTCTTC. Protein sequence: CASSPLREENEQFF.

CDR3 DNA: TGCAGTGCTAGAGCGGCGGGGGGCCTCAGCTCCTACAATGAGCAGTTCTTC. This sequence encodes CSARAAGGLSSYNEQFF. This sequence joins TRBV20-1 and TRBJ2-1, with 8 nucleotides matching TRBD2. Germline values: CDR1 DFQATT, CDR2 SNEGSKA (reference sequence). The CDR3 loop spans 17 amino acids. V shed 1 base and J 0 bases; nucleotides not matched to a gene: 8.

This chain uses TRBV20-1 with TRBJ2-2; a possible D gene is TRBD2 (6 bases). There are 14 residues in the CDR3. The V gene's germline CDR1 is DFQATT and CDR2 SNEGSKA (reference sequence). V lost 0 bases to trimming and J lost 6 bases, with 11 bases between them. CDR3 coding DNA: TGCAGTGCTAGAGATCGAGGGGAGGCCGGGGAGCTGTTTTTT. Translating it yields CSARDRGEAGELFF.

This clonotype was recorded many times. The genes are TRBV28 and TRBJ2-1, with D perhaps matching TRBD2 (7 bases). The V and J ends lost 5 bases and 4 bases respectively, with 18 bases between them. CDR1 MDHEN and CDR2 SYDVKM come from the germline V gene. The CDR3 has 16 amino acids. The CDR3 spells CASSPGGGEGYNEQFF. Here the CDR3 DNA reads TGTGCCAGCAGTCCCGGAGGGGGGGAGGGTTACAATGAGCAGTTCTTC.

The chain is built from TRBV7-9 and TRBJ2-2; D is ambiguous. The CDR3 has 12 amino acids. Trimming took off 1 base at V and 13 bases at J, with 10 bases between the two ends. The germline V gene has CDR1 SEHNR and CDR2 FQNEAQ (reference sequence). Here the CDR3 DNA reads TGTGCCAGCAGCTTAGGGAGAACTGGGCTGTTTTTT. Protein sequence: CASSLGRTGLFF. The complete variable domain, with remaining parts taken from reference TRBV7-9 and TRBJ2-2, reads DTGVSQNPRHKITKRGQNVTFRCDPISEHNRLYWYRQTLGQGPEFLTYFQNEAQLEKSRLLSDRFSAERPKGSFSTLEIQRTEQGDSAMYLCASSLGRTGLFFGEGSRLTVL.

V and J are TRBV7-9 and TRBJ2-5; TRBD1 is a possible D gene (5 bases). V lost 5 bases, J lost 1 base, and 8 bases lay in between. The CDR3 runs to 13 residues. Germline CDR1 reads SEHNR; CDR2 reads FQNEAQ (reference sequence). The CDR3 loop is CASSPQGQETQYF. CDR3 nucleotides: TGTGCCAGCAGCCCCCAGGGCCAAGAGACCCAGTACTTC.

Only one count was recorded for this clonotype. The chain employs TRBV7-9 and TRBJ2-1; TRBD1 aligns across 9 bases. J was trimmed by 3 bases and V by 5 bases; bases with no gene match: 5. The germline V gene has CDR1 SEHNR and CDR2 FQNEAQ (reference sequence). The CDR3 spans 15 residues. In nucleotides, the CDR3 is TGTGCCAGCAGCCCCCGGACAGGGGTCTACAATGAGCAGTTCTTC. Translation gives CASSPRTGVYNEQFF. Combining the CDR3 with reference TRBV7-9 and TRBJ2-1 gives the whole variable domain DTGVSQNPRHKITKRGQNVTFRCDPISEHNRLYWYRQTLGQGPEFLTYFQNEAQLEKSRLLSDRFSAERPKGSFSTLEIQRTEQGDSAMYLCASSPRTGVYNEQFFGPGTRLTVL.

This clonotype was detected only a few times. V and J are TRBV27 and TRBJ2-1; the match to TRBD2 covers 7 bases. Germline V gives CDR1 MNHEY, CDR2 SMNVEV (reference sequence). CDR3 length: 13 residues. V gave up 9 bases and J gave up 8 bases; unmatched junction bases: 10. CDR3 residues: CARPLTGGYEQFF. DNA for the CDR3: TGTGCCAGGCCGCTTACGGGGGGATATGAGCAGTTCTTC.

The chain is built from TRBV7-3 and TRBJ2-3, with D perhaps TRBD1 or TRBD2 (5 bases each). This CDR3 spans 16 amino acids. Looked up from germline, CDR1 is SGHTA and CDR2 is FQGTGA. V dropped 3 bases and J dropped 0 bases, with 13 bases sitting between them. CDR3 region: CASSFGIGTSTDTQYF. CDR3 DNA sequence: TGTGCCAGCAGCTTTGGAATTGGGACCAGCACAGATACGCAGTATTTT.

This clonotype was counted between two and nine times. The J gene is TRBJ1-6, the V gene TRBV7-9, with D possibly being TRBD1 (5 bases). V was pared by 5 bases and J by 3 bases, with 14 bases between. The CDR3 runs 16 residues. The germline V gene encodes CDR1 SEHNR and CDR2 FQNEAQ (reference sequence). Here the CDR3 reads CASSPSQGGYNSPLHF. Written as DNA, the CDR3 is TGTGCCAGCAGCCCTAGCCAGGGAGGCTATAATTCACCCCTCCACTTT.

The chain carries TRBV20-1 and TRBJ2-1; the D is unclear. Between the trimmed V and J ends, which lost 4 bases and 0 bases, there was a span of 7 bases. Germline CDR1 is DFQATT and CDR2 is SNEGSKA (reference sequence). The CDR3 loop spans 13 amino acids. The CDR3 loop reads CSATELSYNEQFF. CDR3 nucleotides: TGCAGTGCTACGGAGCTCTCCTACAATGAGCAGTTCTTC.

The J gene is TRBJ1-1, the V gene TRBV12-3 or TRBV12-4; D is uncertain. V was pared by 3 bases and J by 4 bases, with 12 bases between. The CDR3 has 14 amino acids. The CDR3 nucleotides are TGTGCCAGCAGTTTCTTGAGGGCCGGCACTGAAGCTTTCTTT. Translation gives CASSFLRAGTEAFF.

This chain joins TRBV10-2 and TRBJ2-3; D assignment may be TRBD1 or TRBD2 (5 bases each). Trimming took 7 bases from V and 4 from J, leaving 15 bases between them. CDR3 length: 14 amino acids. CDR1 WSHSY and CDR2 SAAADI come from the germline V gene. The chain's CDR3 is CASKDSMGPDTQYF. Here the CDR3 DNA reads TGCGCCAGCAAGGACTCAATGGGGCCAGATACGCAGTATTTT.

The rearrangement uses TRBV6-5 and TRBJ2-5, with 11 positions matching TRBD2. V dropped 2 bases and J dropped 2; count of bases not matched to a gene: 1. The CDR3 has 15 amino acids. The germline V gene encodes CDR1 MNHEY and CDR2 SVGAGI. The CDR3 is CASSYRTSGQETQYF. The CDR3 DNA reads TGTGCCAGCAGTTACCGGACTAGCGGGCAAGAGACCCAGTACTTC.

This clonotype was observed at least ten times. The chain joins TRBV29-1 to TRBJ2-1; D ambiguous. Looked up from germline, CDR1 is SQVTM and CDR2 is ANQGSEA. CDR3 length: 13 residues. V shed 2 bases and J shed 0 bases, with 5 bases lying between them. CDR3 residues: CSVERYSYNEQFF. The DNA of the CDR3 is TGCAGCGTTGAACGTTACTCCTACAATGAGCAGTTCTTC.